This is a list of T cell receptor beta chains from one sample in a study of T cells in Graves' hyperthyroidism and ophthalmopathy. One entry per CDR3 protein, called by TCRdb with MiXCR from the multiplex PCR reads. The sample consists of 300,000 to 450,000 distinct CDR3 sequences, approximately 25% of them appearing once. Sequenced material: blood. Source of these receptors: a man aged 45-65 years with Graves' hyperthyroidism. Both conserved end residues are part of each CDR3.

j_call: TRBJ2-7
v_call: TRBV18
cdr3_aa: CASSRRGQIYEQYF

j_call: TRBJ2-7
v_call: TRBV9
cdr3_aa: CASSAGSRAYEQYF

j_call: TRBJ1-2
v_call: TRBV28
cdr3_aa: CASRLPVHGYTF

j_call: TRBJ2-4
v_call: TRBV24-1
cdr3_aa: CATSDSRQGRDIQYF

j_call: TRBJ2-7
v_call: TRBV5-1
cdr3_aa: CASSFTGTGFYEQYF

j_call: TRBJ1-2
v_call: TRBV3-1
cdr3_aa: CASSQEAGYTF

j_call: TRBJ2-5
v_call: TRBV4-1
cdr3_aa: CASSPDREYQETQYF

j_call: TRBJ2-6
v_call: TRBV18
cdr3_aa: CASSSGSSGANVLTF

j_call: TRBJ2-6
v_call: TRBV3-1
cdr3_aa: CASSQPGSGANVLTF

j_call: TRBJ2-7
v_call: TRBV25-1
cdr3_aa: CASSDLVYEQYF

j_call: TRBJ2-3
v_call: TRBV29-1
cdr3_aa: CSVEHKKRESTDTQYF

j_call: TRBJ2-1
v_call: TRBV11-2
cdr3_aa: CASSLDRNNEQFF

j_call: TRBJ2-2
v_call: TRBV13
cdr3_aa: CASSSEDGRGSGELFF

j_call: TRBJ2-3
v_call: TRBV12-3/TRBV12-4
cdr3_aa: CASSPPGLAGFTDTQYF

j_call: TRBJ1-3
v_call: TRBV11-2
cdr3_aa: CASSLISSGNTIYF

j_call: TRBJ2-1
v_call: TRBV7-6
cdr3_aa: CASSMTSGRAHNVEQFF

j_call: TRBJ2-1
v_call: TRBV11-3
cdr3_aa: CASSLEGLAGSEQFF

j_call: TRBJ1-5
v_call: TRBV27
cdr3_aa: CASSLSGARYQPQHF

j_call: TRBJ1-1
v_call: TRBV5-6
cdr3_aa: CASSLAGRGPEAFF

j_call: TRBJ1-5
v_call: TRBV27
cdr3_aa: CASRRGDGNQPQHF

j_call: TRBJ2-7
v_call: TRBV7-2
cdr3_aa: CASSPGGGVEQYF

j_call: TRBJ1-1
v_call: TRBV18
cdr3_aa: CASSPRQGLDTEAFF

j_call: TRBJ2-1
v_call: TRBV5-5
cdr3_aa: CASSATGDEQFF

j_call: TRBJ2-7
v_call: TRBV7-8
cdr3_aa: CASSLIPDLGEQYF

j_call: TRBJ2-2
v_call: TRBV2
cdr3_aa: CASSSGLAGAKTGELFF